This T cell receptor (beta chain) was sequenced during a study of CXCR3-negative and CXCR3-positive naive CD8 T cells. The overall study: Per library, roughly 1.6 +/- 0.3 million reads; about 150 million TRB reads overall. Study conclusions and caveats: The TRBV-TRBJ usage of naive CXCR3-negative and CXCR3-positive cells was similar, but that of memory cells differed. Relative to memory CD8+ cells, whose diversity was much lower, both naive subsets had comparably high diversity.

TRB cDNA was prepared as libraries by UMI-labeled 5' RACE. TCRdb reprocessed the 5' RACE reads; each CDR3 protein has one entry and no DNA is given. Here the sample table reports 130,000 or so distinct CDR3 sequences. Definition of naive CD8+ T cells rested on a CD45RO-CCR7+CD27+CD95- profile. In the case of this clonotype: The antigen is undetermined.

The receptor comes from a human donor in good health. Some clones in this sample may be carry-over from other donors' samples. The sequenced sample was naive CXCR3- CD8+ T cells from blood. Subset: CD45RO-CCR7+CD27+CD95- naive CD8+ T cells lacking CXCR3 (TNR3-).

The CDR3 loop reads CSVPTGGRPDTQYF. V gene TRBV29-1 combines with J gene TRBJ2-3; with no DNA, the TCRdb D assignment of TRBD1 cannot be verified. Per germline, CDR1 SQVTM and CDR2 ANQGSEA. CDR3 length equals 14 residues.